This T cell receptor (beta chain) was captured by sequencing in a study of beta chain features in type 1 diabetes. The isolated RNA, all of it, was reverse transcribed, so expressed TCRB transcripts were what got sequenced. Here immunoSEQ multiplex PCR was the method, and the copy in TCRdb shows in-frame clones only, minus some. The sample carries a few hundred thousand clones, approximately 12% recorded once. A few counts support this clone. What it binds is unknown. The germline V and J ends were trimmed by 4 bases and 0 bases, with 12 bases remaining between them. CDR1 is SGHNT and CDR2 is YYREEE in the germline V gene (reference sequence). This CDR3 has 15 residues. Study-wide results and limits: Short templates might get an advantage during PCR, and this would be equal in patients and controls. Relative to healthy donors, patients appeared to have naive, central memory and Treg TCRB repertoires that were more similar. The VDJ junctions of type 1 diabetes patients carried fewer insertions and more deletions. For Type 1 diabetes patients, all four CD4+ subsets carried TCRB CDR3s that were moderately but significantly shorter.

The chain employs TRBV5-4 and TRBJ2-3, with a tentative D call TRBD2 (5 bases). This receptor was taken from a young woman with type 1 diabetes. Sequencing used naive CD4+ T cells from blood. DNA for the CDR3: TGTGCCAGCAGCCCAGGACGGGGAAGCACAGATACGCAGTATTTT. Translating gives CASSPGRGSTDTQYF.